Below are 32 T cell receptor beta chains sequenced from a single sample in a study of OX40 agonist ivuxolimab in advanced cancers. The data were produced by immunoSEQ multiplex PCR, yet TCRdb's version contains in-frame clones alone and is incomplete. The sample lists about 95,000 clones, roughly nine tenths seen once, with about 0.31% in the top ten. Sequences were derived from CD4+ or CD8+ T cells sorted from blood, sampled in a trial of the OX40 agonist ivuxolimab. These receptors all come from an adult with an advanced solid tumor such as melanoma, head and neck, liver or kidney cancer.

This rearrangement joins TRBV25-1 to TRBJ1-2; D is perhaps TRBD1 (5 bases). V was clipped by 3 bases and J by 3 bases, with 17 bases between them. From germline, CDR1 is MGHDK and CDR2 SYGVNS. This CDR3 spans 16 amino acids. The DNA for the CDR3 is TGTGCCAGCAGTGACCGACCTCCGGGGGTCCACTATGGCTACACCTTC. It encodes CASSDRPPGVHYGYTF.

Here the CDR3 DNA reads TGCGCCAGCAGCAAGGGACTAGCGGGAGGGGACACCGGGGAGCTGTTTTTT. It translates to CASSKGLAGGDTGELFF. V and J are TRBV5-1 and TRBJ2-2, with 16 bases matching TRBD2. Germline CDR1 reads SGHRS; CDR2 reads YFSETQ. With V trimmed by 4 bases and J by 3 bases, 3 bases remained unmatched. The CDR3 extends over 17 amino acids.

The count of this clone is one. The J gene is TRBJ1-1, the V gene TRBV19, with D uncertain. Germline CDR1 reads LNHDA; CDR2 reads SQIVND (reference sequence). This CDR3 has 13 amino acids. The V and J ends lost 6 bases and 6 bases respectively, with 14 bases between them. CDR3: CASRFYSQAEAFF. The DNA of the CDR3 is TGTGCCAGTAGATTTTACAGTCAAGCTGAAGCTTTCTTT. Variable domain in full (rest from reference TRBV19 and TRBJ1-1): DGGITQSPKYLFRKEGQNVTLSCEQNLNHDAMYWYRQDPGQGLRLIYYSQIVNDFQKGDIAEGYSVSREKKESFPLTVTSAQKNPTAFYLCASRFYSQAEAFFGQGTRLTVV.

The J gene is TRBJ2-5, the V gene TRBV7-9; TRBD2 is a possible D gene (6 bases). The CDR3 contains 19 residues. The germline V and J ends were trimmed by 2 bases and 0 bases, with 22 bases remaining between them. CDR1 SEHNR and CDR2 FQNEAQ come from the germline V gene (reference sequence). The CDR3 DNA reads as TGTGCCAGCAGCTTAAATCGGGGTGGTTTGGTAGCGGACCAAGAGACCCAGTACTTC. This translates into CASSLNRGGLVADQETQYF. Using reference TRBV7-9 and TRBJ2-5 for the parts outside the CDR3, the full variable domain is DTGVSQNPRHKITKRGQNVTFRCDPISEHNRLYWYRQTLGQGPEFLTYFQNEAQLEKSRLLSDRFSAERPKGSFSTLEIQRTEQGDSAMYLCASSLNRGGLVADQETQYFGPGTRLLVL.

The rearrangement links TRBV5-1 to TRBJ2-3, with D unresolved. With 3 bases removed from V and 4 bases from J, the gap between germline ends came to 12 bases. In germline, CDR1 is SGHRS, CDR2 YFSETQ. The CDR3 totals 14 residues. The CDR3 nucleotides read TGCGCCAGCAGCTCTGGTGGGGTGGCAGATACGCAGTATTTT. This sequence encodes CASSSGGVADTQYF.

The CDR3: CASSYTYGYTF. The CDR3 bases are TGTGCCAGCAGTTACACCTATGGCTACACCTTC. The V gene is TRBV6-6, the J gene TRBJ1-2; D remains unclear. The CDR3 spans 11 residues. V was clipped by 2 bases and J by 4 bases, with 2 bases between them. Germline CDR1 is MNHNY and CDR2 is SVGAGI (reference sequence).

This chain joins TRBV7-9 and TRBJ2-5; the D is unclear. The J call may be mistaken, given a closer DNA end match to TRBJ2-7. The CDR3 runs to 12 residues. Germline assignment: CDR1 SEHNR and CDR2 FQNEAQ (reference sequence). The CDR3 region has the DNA TGTGCCAGCAGCTTACTTAATCACGAGCAGTACTTC. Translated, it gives CASSLLNHEQYF.

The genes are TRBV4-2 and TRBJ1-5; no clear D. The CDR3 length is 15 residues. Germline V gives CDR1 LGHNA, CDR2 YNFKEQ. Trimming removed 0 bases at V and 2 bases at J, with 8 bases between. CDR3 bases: TGTGCCAGCAGCCAAGACGGGAGGGGCAATCAGCCCCAGCATTTT. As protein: CASSQDGRGNQPQHF.

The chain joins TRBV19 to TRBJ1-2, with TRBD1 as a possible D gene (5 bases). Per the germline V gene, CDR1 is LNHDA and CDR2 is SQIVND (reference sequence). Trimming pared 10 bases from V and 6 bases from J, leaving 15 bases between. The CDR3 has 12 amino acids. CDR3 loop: CATNPGGDGYTF. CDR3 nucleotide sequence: TGTGCCACCAACCCCGGGGGGGATGGCTACACCTTC.

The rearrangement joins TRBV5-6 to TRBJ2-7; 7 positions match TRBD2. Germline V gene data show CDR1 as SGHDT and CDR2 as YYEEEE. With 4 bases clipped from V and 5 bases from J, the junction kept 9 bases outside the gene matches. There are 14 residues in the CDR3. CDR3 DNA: TGTGCCAGCAGCCCCGTGGGGGGGTCGCACGAGCAGTACTTC. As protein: CASSPVGGSHEQYF.

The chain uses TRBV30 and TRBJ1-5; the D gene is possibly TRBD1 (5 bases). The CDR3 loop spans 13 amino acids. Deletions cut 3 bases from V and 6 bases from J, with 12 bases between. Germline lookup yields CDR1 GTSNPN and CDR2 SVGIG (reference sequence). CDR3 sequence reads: CAWRRGTGQPQHF. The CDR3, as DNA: TGTGCCTGGAGAAGGGGAACGGGTCAGCCCCAGCATTTT.

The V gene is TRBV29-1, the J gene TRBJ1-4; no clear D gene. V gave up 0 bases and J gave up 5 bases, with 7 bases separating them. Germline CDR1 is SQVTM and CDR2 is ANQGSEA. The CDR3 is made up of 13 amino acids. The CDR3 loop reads CSVEDSQNEKLFF. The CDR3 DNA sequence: TGCAGCGTTGAAGATAGCCAAAATGAAAAACTGTTTTTT.

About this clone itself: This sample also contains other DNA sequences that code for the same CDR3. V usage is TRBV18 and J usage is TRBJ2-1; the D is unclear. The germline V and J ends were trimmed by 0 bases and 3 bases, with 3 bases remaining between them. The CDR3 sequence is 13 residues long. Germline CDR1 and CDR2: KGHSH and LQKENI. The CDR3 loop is CASSPPSYNEQFF. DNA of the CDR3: TGTGCCAGCTCACCACCGAGCTACAATGAGCAGTTCTTC.

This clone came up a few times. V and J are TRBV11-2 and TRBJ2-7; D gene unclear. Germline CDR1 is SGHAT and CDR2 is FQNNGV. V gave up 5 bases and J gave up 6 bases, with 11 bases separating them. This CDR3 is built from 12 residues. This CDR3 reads CASSKDEVEQYF. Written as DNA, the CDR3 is TGTGCCAGCAGCAAAGACGAGGTCGAGCAGTACTTC.

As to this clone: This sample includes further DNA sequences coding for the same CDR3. The CDR3 sequence: CSAEKGQGVGGYTF. Here the CDR3 DNA reads TGCAGCGCAGAAAAGGGACAGGGGGTGGGTGGCTACACCTTC. This rearrangement joins TRBV29-1 to TRBJ1-2; 11 bases line up with TRBD1. This CDR3 comprises 14 residues. Germline lookup yields CDR1 SQVTM and CDR2 ANQGSEA. With 7 bases clipped from V and 7 bases from J, the junction kept 11 bases outside the gene matches.

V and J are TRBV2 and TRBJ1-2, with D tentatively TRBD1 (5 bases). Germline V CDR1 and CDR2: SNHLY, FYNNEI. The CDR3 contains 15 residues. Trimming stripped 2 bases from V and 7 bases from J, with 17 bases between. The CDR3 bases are TGTGCCAGCAGTGAAATCGACAGTGTATCTGGTGGCTACACCTTC. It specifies CASSEIDSVSGGYTF.

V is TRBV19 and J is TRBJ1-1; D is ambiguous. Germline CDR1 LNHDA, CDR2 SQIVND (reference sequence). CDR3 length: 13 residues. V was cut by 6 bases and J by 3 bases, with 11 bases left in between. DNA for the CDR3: TGTGCCAGTAGCCCTCGTAGAGACACTGAAGCTTTCTTT. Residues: CASSPRRDTEAFF.

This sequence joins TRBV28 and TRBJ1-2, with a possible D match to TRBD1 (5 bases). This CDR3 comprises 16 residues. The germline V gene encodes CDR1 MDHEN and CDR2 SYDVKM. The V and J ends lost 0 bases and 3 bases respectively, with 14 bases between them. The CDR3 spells CASSLWGRGRDYGYTF. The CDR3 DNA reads TGTGCCAGCAGTTTATGGGGGCGGGGAAGGGACTATGGCTACACCTTC.

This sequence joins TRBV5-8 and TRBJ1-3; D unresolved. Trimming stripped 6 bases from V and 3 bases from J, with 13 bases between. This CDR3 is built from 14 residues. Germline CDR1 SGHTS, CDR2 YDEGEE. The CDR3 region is CASNLGRFGNTIYF. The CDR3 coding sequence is TGTGCCAGCAACTTAGGACGTTTTGGAAACACCATATATTTT.

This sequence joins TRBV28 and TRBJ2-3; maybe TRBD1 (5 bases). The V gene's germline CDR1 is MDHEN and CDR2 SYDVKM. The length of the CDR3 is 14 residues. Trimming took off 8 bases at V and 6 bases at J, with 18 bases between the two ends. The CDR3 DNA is TGTGCCAGCGAGCGTTTTAGGGGTTCGGATACGCAGTATTTT. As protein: CASERFRGSDTQYF.

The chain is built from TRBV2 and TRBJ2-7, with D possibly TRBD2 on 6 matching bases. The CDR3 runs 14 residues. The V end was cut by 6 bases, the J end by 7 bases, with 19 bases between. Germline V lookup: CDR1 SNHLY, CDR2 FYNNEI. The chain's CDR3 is CASRVNRGGGEQYF. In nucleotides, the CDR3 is TGTGCCAGCAGAGTTAACCGGGGAGGTGGGGAGCAGTACTTC.

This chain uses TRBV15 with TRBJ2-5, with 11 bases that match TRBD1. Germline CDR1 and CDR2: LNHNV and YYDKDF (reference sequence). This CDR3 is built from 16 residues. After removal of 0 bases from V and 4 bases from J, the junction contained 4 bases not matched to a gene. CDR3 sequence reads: CATSRESGTGGETQYF. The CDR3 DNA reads TGTGCCACCAGCAGAGAATCGGGGACAGGGGGAGAGACCCAGTACTTC.

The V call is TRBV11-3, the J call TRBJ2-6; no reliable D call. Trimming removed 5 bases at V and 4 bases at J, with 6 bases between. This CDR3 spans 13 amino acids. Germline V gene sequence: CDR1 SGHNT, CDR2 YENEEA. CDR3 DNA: TGTGCCAGCAGCCATCCCGGGGCCAACGTCCTGACTTTC. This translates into CASSHPGANVLTF. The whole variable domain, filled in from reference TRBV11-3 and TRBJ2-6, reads EAGVVQSPRYKIIEKKQPVAFWCNPISGHNTLYWYLQNLGQGPELLIRYENEEAVDDSQLPKDRFSAERLKGVDSTLKIQPAELGDSAVYLCASSHPGANVLTFGAGSRLTVL.

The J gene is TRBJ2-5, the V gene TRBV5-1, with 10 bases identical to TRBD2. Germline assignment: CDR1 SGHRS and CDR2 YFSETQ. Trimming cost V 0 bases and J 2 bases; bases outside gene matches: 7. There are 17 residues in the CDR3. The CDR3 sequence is CASSLGQLAGFQETQYF. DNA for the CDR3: TGCGCCAGCAGCTTGGGGCAACTAGCGGGGTTTCAAGAGACCCAGTACTTC.

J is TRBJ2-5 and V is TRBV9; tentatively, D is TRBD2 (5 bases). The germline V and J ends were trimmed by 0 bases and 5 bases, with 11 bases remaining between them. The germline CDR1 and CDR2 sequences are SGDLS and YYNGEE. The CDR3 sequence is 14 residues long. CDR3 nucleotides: TGTGCCAGCAGCGTAGCCAGCGGCTTGGAGACCCAGTACTTC. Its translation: CASSVASGLETQYF.

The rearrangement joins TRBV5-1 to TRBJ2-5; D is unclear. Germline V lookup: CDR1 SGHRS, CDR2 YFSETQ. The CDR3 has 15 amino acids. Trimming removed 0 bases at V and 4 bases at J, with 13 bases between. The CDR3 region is CASSLATQKVETQYF. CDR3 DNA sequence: TGCGCCAGCAGCTTGGCCACTCAGAAAGTAGAGACCCAGTACTTC.

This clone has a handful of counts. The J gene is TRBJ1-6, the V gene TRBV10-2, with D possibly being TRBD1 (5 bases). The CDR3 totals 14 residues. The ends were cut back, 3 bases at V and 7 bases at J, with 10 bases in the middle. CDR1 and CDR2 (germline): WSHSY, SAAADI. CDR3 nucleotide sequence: TGCGCCAGCAGTGATACCTCAGGGAATTCACCCCTCCACTTT. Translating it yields CASSDTSGNSPLHF.

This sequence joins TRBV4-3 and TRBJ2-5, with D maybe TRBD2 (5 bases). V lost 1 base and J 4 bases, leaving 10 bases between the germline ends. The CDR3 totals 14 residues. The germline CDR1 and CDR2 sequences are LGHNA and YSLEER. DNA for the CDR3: TGCGCCAGCAGCCAAGTGAGAGGGCGAGAGACCCAGTACTTC. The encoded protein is CASSQVRGRETQYF.

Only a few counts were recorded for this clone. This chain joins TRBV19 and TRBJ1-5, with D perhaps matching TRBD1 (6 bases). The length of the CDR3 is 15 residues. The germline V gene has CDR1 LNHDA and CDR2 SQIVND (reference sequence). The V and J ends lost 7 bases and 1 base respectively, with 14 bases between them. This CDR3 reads CASNKRGGSNQPQHF. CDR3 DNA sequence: TGTGCCAGTAATAAAAGGGGGGGAAGCAATCAGCCCCAGCATTTT.

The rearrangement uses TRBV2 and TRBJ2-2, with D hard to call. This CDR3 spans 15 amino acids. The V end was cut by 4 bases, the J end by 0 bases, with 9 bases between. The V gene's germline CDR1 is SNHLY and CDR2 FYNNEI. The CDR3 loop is CASSAVPANTGELFF. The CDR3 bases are TGTGCCAGCAGTGCAGTCCCCGCGAACACCGGGGAGCTGTTTTTT.

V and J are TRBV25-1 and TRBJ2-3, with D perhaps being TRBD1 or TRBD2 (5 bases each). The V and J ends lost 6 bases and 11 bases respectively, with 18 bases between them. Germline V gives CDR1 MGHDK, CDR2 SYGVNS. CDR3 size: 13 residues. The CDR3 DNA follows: TGTGCCAGCAGATTATCAGGGAGTTGGATGCAGTATTTT. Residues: CASRLSGSWMQYF.

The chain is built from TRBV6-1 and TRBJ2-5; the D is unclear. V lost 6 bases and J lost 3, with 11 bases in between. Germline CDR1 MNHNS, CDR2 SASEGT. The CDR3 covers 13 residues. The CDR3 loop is CASSYDWEETQYF. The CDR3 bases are TGTGCCAGCAGCTACGACTGGGAAGAGACCCAGTACTTC.